Below are 10 T cell receptor beta chains sequenced from a single sample in a study of T cell responses to AZD1222 COVID-19 vaccine. Assay: immunoSEQ multiplex PCR; the TCRdb copy retains only in-frame clones and omits some. Here the sample spans some 130,000 clones, approximately 85% being singletons. This material consisted of peripheral blood, taken 28 days after the second dose of the MenACWY control vaccine. Receptor source: an adult who received the MenACWY meningococcal vaccine as a control.

The gene calls are TRBV6-6 and TRBJ1-1; 10 bases match TRBD1. Trimming cost V 4 bases and J 11 bases; bases outside gene matches: 1. The CDR3 totals 11 residues. Germline CDR1 MNHNY, CDR2 SVGAGI (reference sequence). CDR3: CASSWGQGAFF. The CDR3 DNA follows: TGTGCCAGCAGTTGGGGACAGGGGGCTTTCTTT.

The chain has TRBV5-1 and TRBJ1-6; possible D gene TRBD1, 5 bases. The CDR3 length is 16 residues. The germline gives CDR1 SGHRS, CDR2 YFSETQ. Trimming shortened V by 0 bases and J by 2 bases, and 9 bases separated the two germline ends. For the CDR3, the DNA is TGCGCCAGCAGCTTGGCCGGGGGGGCCTATAATTCACCCCTCCACTTT. This translates into CASSLAGGAYNSPLHF.

The chain employs TRBV7-9 and TRBJ2-7; unclear D gene. V lost 1 base and J lost 3, with 7 bases in between. The CDR3 is made up of 13 amino acids. Looked up from germline, CDR1 is SEHNR and CDR2 is FQNEAQ (reference sequence). This chain's CDR3 is CASSLENSYEQYF. In DNA, the CDR3 is TGTGCCAGCAGCTTAGAAAATAGCTACGAGCAGTACTTC.

The chain is built from TRBV18 and TRBJ2-2; tentative D call: TRBD1 (6 bases). The germline CDR1 and CDR2 sequences are KGHSH and LQKENI. Trimming stripped 8 bases from V and 5 bases from J, with 21 bases between. The CDR3 runs to 16 residues. The chain's CDR3 is CASRPRDNPGTGELFF. The CDR3 region has the DNA TGTGCCAGCAGACCTAGGGACAACCCGGGGACCGGGGAGCTGTTTTTT.

The chain carries TRBV10-3 and TRBJ2-1, with D perhaps TRBD2 (5 bases). The CDR3 is made up of 13 amino acids. Germline lookup yields CDR1 ENHRY and CDR2 SYGVKD. The ends were cut back, 3 bases at V and 5 bases at J, with 8 bases in the middle. The CDR3 DNA sequence: TGTGCCATCAGTGATTTGGGAGACAATGAGCAGTTCTTC. This encodes CAISDLGDNEQFF.

This chain joins TRBV7-9 and TRBJ1-6, with unresolved D. V was clipped by 2 bases and J by 6 bases, with 8 bases between them. CDR3 length equals 14 residues. Germline CDR1 reads SEHNR; CDR2 reads FQNEAQ (reference sequence). The CDR3 reads CASSLQSVNSPLHF. For the CDR3, the DNA is TGTGCCAGCAGCTTACAGTCTGTTAATTCACCCCTCCACTTT.

This clone came up once. The chain couples TRBV5-1 to TRBJ2-2; TRBD1 agrees at 8 bases. The V gene's germline CDR1 is SGHRS and CDR2 YFSETQ. This CDR3 comprises 14 residues. V lost 4 bases, J lost 6 bases, and 5 bases stayed unmatched. CDR3 protein: CASSGQGGAGELFF. CDR3 nucleotides: TGCGCCAGCAGCGGACAGGGAGGCGCCGGGGAGCTGTTTTTT.

J is TRBJ1-1 and V is TRBV6-6; D gene uncertain. Germline V CDR1 and CDR2: MNHNY, SVGAGI (reference sequence). This CDR3 contains 13 residues. The V and J ends lost 11 bases and 5 bases respectively, with 18 bases between them. In DNA form, the CDR3 reads TGTGCCTGCACTCGAAGCCTGGGAACTGAAGCTTTCTTT. Encoded protein: CACTRSLGTEAFF.

In nucleotides, the CDR3 is TGTGCCATTTCCACCGCCTCGGACAGGGGGATATCGAACTATGGCTACACCTTC. It yields the protein CAISTASDRGISNYGYTF. The chain has TRBV10-3 and TRBJ1-2; 10 bases are shared with TRBD1. Germline V gene data show CDR1 as ENHRY and CDR2 as SYGVKD. The J segment lost 2 bases and the V segment lost 9 bases, leaving 18 bases of the junction unmatched. The CDR3 extends over 18 amino acids.

This chain connects TRBV5-1 to TRBJ2-1; D unclear. This CDR3 has 12 residues. V was clipped by 0 bases and J by 6 bases, with 4 bases between them. Germline V CDR1 and CDR2: SGHRS, YFSETQ. The CDR3 sequence is CASSLGPNEQFF. The CDR3 DNA sequence: TGCGCCAGCAGCTTGGGTCCCAATGAGCAGTTCTTC.